Following are 16 T cell receptor beta chains from one sample sequenced in a study of tumor-infiltrating lymphocytes in localized non-small cell lung cancer. Sequenced by immunoSEQ multiplex PCR; TCRdb stores in-frame clones only, minus some. The table has fewer than 8,500 clones, 74% seen once. Sequenced input: uninvolved lung tissue not adjacent to the tumor. The receptors originated from a human donor with non-small cell lung cancer.

The chain links TRBV19 to TRBJ1-5; D may be TRBD1 (5 bases). Germline V lookup: CDR1 LNHDA, CDR2 SQIVND (reference sequence). V lost 8 bases to trimming and J lost 5 bases, with 10 bases between them. The CDR3 is 12 residues long. CDR3 DNA: TGTGCCAGTGGGGACGGAGATCAGCCCCAGCATTTT. Translating it yields CASGDGDQPQHF. The full variable domain, in which reference TRBV19 and TRBJ1-5 provide the parts outside the CDR3, is DGGITQSPKYLFRKEGQNVTLSCEQNLNHDAMYWYRQDPGQGLRLIYYSQIVNDFQKGDIAEGYSVSREKKESFPLTVTSAQKNPTAFYLCASGDGDQPQHFGDGTRLSIL.

The CDR3 DNA is TGCGCCAGCAGCCCCCAGGGGAACACCGGGGAGCTGTTTTTT. Its protein product is CASSPQGNTGELFF. The chain links TRBV5-1 to TRBJ2-2; weak D call: TRBD1 (5 bases). Trimming cost V 4 bases and J 1 base, with 8 bases left between them. Germline V lookup: CDR1 SGHRS, CDR2 YFSETQ. This CDR3 has 14 residues.

The chain couples TRBV4-3 to TRBJ1-5; D is ambiguous. Germline V gene lookup returns CDR1 LGHNA and CDR2 YSLEER. Trimming shortened V by 0 bases and J by 3 bases, and 12 bases separated the two germline ends. The CDR3 totals 16 residues. CDR3 sequence reads: CASSQDWTDPNQPQHF. CDR3 nucleotides: TGCGCCAGCAGCCAAGATTGGACCGACCCCAATCAGCCCCAGCATTTT.

V gene TRBV14 combines with J gene TRBJ2-1; 11 bases align to TRBD2. J lost 0 bases, V lost 4 bases, and 5 bases had no gene match. The CDR3 extends over 17 amino acids. Germline V gene sequence: CDR1 SGHDN, CDR2 FVKESK. CDR3 in amino acids: CASSPLAGAGSYNEQFF. DNA of the CDR3: TGTGCCAGCAGCCCACTAGCGGGGGCCGGCTCCTACAATGAGCAGTTCTTC. Combining the CDR3 with reference TRBV14 and TRBJ2-1 gives the whole variable domain EAGVTQFPSHSVIEKGQTVTLRCDPISGHDNLYWYRRVMGKEIKFLLHFVKESKQDESGMPNNRFLAERTGGTYSTLKVQPAELEDSGVYFCASSPLAGAGSYNEQFFGPGTRLTVL.

The chain links TRBV7-9 to TRBJ2-1; D might be TRBD1 or TRBD2, each matching 6 bases. V was clipped by 5 bases and J by 5 bases, with 16 bases between them. The CDR3 spans 15 residues. The germline V gene encodes CDR1 SEHNR and CDR2 FQNEAQ (reference sequence). CDR3 loop: CASSGRGGLDNEQFF. The CDR3 DNA reads TGTGCCAGCAGCGGGCGAGGGGGGCTGGACAATGAGCAGTTCTTC.

This clone was detected only once. The junction departs from the called germline gene at one end, perhaps through a read error. The same CDR3 arises from other DNA sequences in this sample as well. The chain couples TRBV10-3 to TRBJ2-7; weak D call: TRBD1 (6 bases). CDR1 and CDR2 from the germline V gene are ENHRY and SYGVKD. The CDR3 is 15 residues long. This CDR3 is CAISDPRGDSYEQYF. In DNA form, the CDR3 reads TGTGCCATCAGTGATCCCAGGGGCGACTCCTACGAGCAATACTTC.

The V and J genes are TRBV11-1 and TRBJ2-5; 7 bases fit TRBD2. V gave up 2 bases and J gave up 4 bases; unmatched junction bases: 4. Germline V gene data show CDR1 as SGHAT and CDR2 as FQDESV (reference sequence). The CDR3 runs 14 residues. The CDR3 is CASSLTLAVETQYF. DNA of the CDR3: TGTGCCAGCAGCTTAACGCTAGCGGTAGAGACCCAGTACTTC.

This chain joins TRBV5-8 and TRBJ2-5; D perhaps matches TRBD1 (6 bases). The assigned J gene may be wrong: the sequence end matches TRBJ2-7 better. The germline V gene has CDR1 SGHTS and CDR2 YDEGEE. The CDR3 spans 16 residues. CDR3 in DNA: TGTGCCAGCAGATCGGACAGCCGGTTGATGGAGGACGAGCAGTACTTC. It yields the protein CASRSDSRLMEDEQYF.

This clone was seen only a few times. This chain links TRBV7-3 with TRBJ2-3, with no clear D. The CDR3 consists of 15 residues. Germline V gene data show CDR1 as SGHTA and CDR2 as FQGTGA. V lost 1 base, J lost 1 base, and 9 bases lay in between. For the CDR3, the DNA is TGTGCCAGCAGCTTAATCTTTGGGGGCACAGATACGCAGTATTTT. This encodes CASSLIFGGTDTQYF.

The chain has TRBV30 and TRBJ2-5; D remains unclear. The CDR3 loop spans 11 amino acids. The germline V gene has CDR1 GTSNPN and CDR2 SVGIG (reference sequence). V was cut by 2 bases and J by 2 bases, with 3 bases left in between. The CDR3 protein is CAWSPQETQYF. The CDR3 nucleotides are TGTGCCTGGAGTCCGCAAGAGACCCAGTACTTC.

V usage is TRBV7-9 and J usage is TRBJ2-6, with D hard to call. Germline V gene data show CDR1 as SEHNR and CDR2 as FQNEAQ (reference sequence). The CDR3 covers 17 residues. Trimming pared 1 base from V and 1 base from J, leaving 11 bases between. In DNA form, the CDR3 reads TGTGCCAGCAGCTTAGTTGCCTTAGATTCTGGGGCCAACGTCCTGACTTTC. It yields the protein CASSLVALDSGANVLTF.

This clone came up once. The chain carries TRBV6-5 and TRBJ1-2, with 9 bases aligning to TRBD1. The junction had 4 bases not matched to a gene; V was cut back by 6 bases and J by 5 bases. Per the germline V gene, CDR1 is MNHEY and CDR2 is SVGAGI. The CDR3 loop spans 13 amino acids. The CDR3 bases are TGTGCCAGCAGCCCGGACAGGGGTTATGGCTACACCTTC. Protein product: CASSPDRGYGYTF.

V gene TRBV27 combines with J gene TRBJ1-1; 8 nucleotides match TRBD1. This CDR3 is 17 amino acids long. Per the germline V gene, CDR1 is MNHEY and CDR2 is SMNVEV (reference sequence). Germline trimming cut 6 bases from V and 4 bases from J; bases unmatched to any gene: 16. The CDR3 loop reads CASRELDRGWWVTEAFF. CDR3 DNA sequence: TGTGCCAGCAGAGAGCTCGACAGGGGTTGGTGGGTCACTGAAGCTTTCTTT.

The chain uses TRBV4-1 and TRBJ2-7; 7 bases fit TRBD1. The germline gives CDR1 MGHRA, CDR2 YSYEKL. The J segment lost 2 bases and the V segment lost 3 bases, leaving 13 bases of the junction unmatched. This CDR3 is built from 17 residues. This CDR3 reads CASSHGETGKDAYEQYF. CDR3 nucleotides: TGCGCCAGCAGCCACGGAGAGACAGGGAAAGACGCCTACGAGCAGTACTTC.

The CDR3 DNA reads as TGCGCCAGCAGCCCGACAGGGGAGGGGTATTCACCCCTCCACTTT. As protein: CASSPTGEGYSPLHF. This rearrangement joins TRBV5-1 to TRBJ1-6, with 8 bases aligning to TRBD1. J gave up 8 bases and V 4 bases, and 8 bases lay outside the gene matches. The germline CDR1 and CDR2 sequences are SGHRS and YFSETQ. This CDR3 region has 15 residues.

This chain uses TRBV4-3 with TRBJ1-1; D is unresolved. Trimming removed 0 bases from V and 0 bases from J, with 8 bases in between. Germline V CDR1 and CDR2: LGHNA, YSLEER. The CDR3 is made up of 15 amino acids. The CDR3 nucleotides read TGCGCCAGCAGCCAAGACGGCCAGTTGAACACTGAAGCTTTCTTT. This codes for CASSQDGQLNTEAFF.